This T cell receptor (beta chain) derives from a study of high-grade serous ovarian cancer treatment subgroups. Study summary: Samples averaged around 14,000 reads and 7,000 or so unique TCR beta rearrangements.

Tumor tissue was taken before any definitive surgery or chemotherapy was given. TCRdb's table, derived via immunoSEQ multiplex PCR, lists solely in-frame clones and lacks some. The table records about 12,000 clones, about nine tenths of them present only once. Germline V gene data show CDR1 as SEHNR and CDR2 as FQNEAQ (reference sequence). The J segment lost 5 bases and the V segment lost 5 bases, leaving 9 bases of the junction unmatched. This CDR3 contains 14 residues. This clonotype originated in a human donor with high-grade serous ovarian cancer. The chain recombines TRBV7-9 with TRBJ2-7; TRBD2 matches at 7 bases. The sample taken for sequencing was tumor tissue. This CDR3 is CASSPLGGYDEQYF. The CDR3, as DNA: TGTGCCAGCAGCCCCTTGGGAGGGTACGACGAGCAGTACTTC.